This T cell receptor (beta chain) is drawn from a study of tumour-infiltrating T cells in Burkitt lymphoma. Study background: Patients covered every epidemiological subtype of Burkitt lymphoma. Repertoire clonality predicted overall and progression-free survival.

Germline V lookup: CDR1 MNHNY, CDR2 SVGAGI (reference sequence). The CDR3 contains 12 residues. V was cut by 0 bases and J by 12 bases, with 9 bases left in between. Produced via immunoSEQ multiplex PCR; TCRdb's table is partial and in-frame only. The table records about 3,700 clones, 15% to 20% of them present only once. This chain joins TRBV6-6 and TRBJ2-1, with D tentatively TRBD2 (6 bases). This TCR came from a human donor with Burkitt lymphoma. The sample comprised tumor tissue. CDR3 sequence (DNA): TGTGCCAGCAGTTACTCCTTGCGGGGGCAGTTCTTC. This gives the protein CASSYSLRGQFF.